The source of this TCR beta chain is a study of blood T cells in healthy people across ages. Study in general: Template switching recovered approximately one barcoded beta molecule for every two T cells.

This clonotype was detected once. The antigen is unknown. V was clipped by 2 bases and J by 0 bases, with 10 bases between them. The CDR3 runs to 15 residues. CDR1 and CDR2 from the germline V gene are MNHEY and SVGEGT. Primed by a sample-barcoded 5' primer and a J-beta primer mix, a second PCR proceeded for 7 to 11 cycles. Paired-end reads containing CDR3 totaled no fewer than 2.5 million for each sample. TCRdb re-analysed the 5' RACE reads in MiXCR, keeping a single row per CDR3 protein. The sample carries about 640,000 distinct CDR3 sequences, over 40% recorded once. Study-level findings and limits: Estimated diversity, derived from one million T cells, was regarded as an underestimate.

Each sample had at least 6 million PBMCs isolated. The sequenced sample consisted of blood. The V and J genes are TRBV6-2 or TRBV6-3 and TRBJ1-1, with D perhaps matching TRBD1 (5 bases). The source is an elderly man in good health. The CDR3 loop is CASSYDRSMNTEAFF. CDR3 nucleotides: TGTGCCAGCAGTTACGACAGAAGCATGAACACTGAAGCTTTCTTT.